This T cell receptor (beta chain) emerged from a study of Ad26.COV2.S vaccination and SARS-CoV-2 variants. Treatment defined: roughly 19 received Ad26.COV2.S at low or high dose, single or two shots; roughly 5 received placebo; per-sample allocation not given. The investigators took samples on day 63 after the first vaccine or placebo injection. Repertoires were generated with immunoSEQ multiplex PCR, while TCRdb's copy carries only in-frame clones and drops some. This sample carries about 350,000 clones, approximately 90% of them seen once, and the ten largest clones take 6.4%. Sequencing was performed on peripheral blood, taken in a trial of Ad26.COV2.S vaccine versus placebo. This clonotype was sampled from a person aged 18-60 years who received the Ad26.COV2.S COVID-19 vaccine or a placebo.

The DNA for the CDR3 is TGCGCCAGCGGCACAGGGGATTTGGCTGAAGCTTTCTTT. Residues: CASGTGDLAEAFF. V and J are TRBV5-1 and TRBJ1-1, with 7 nucleotides matching TRBD1. The V and J ends lost 7 bases and 6 bases, in that order; junction bases with no gene match: 9. The CDR3 runs to 13 residues. Germline CDR1 is SGHRS and CDR2 is YFSETQ.